These 9 T cell receptor beta chains share one sample of origin, sequenced in a study of beta chain features in type 1 diabetes. Of the isolated RNA, all was reverse transcribed, and so the sequenced material was expressed TCRB transcripts. TCRdb's table, derived via immunoSEQ multiplex PCR, lists solely in-frame clones and lacks some. The sample yields under 400,000 clones, over 9.5% seen once. The sample comprised naive CD4+ T cells from blood. The receptors originated from a man aged 18 to 35 in good health.

V gene TRBV7-3 combines with J gene TRBJ2-3; TRBD2 matches at 14 bases. The germline V gene has CDR1 SGHTA and CDR2 FQGTGA. The CDR3 length is 16 residues. The J segment lost 1 base and the V segment lost 7 bases, leaving 4 bases of the junction unmatched. In DNA form, the CDR3 reads TGTGCCAGCACGTCGGGACTAGCGGGGGGCACAGATACGCAGTATTTT. This translates into CASTSGLAGGTDTQYF.

In its sample, this clone was seen a few times. The V gene is TRBV6-5, the J gene TRBJ2-7; D possibly corresponds to TRBD2 (5 bases). The CDR3 loop spans 12 amino acids. CDR1 and CDR2 (germline): MNHEY, SVGAGI. V was cut by 4 bases and J by 4 bases, with 8 bases left in between. The CDR3 sequence: CASSSGFYEQYF. CDR3 DNA: TGTGCCAGCAGTTCGGGATTTTACGAGCAGTACTTC.

The chain couples TRBV9 to TRBJ2-1; 12 bases map to TRBD2. J gave up 1 base and V 4 bases, and 9 bases lay outside the gene matches. CDR1 is SGDLS and CDR2 is YYNGEE in the germline V gene. The CDR3 extends over 18 amino acids. CDR3 protein: CASSHATSGGESYNEQFF. The CDR3 DNA follows: TGTGCCAGCAGCCATGCGACTAGCGGGGGCGAATCCTACAATGAGCAGTTCTTC.

This clone has only a few counts. The J gene is TRBJ2-5, the V gene TRBV28; D unclear. The V end was cut by 6 bases, the J end by 5 bases, with 16 bases between. CDR3 length: 14 residues. Germline V gene data show CDR1 as MDHEN and CDR2 as SYDVKM. CDR3 bases: TGTGCCAGCAGCTGGAGAGTGACCCCGGAGACCCAGTACTTC. It specifies CASSWRVTPETQYF.

With respect to this clone: Different DNA sequences within this sample yield the same CDR3. The rearrangement links TRBV28 to TRBJ2-5; 7 bases align to TRBD1. The ends lost 6 bases at V and 2 bases at J; junction bases unmatched: 3. The CDR3 has 13 residues. Germline-derived CDR1 and CDR2 are MDHEN and SYDVKM. The chain's CDR3 is CASRLQGQETQYF. The CDR3 nucleotides are TGTGCCAGCAGGCTACAGGGGCAAGAGACCCAGTACTTC.

There are a few counts of this clone. Other DNA sequences within the sample encode an identical CDR3. The gene calls are TRBV18 and TRBJ2-1, with TRBD2 matching over 9 bases. Per the germline V gene, CDR1 is KGHSH and CDR2 is LQKENI. V dropped 3 bases and J dropped 5; count of bases not matched to a gene: 5. The CDR3 is 15 residues long. Here the CDR3 DNA reads TGTGCCAGCTCACCGGGACTAGCTGGCGACAATGAGCAGTTCTTC. This codes for CASSPGLAGDNEQFF.

In this sample, this clone turned up a few times. This chain joins TRBV4-1 and TRBJ2-7; 13 nucleotides align to TRBD2. The germline gives CDR1 MGHRA, CDR2 YSYEKL. The length of the CDR3 is 16 residues. V lost 6 bases, J lost 5 bases, and 10 bases stayed unmatched. CDR3 coding DNA: TGCGCCAGCAGTCCTTTACCTGGACTAGCGGGGGACGAGCAGTACTTC. Translation gives CASSPLPGLAGDEQYF.

The chain links TRBV7-2 to TRBJ2-5, with 9 bases identical to TRBD2. Germline-derived CDR1 and CDR2 are SGHTA and FQGNSA. V shed 5 bases and J 3 bases; nucleotides not matched to a gene: 10. The CDR3 contains 16 residues. CDR3 sequence: CASSPSSGAGEETQYF. Written as DNA, the CDR3 is TGTGCCAGCAGCCCCTCTAGCGGGGCAGGGGAAGAGACCCAGTACTTC.

This chain connects TRBV29-1 to TRBJ2-1, with a possible D match to TRBD1 (6 bases). CDR1 SQVTM and CDR2 ANQGSEA come from the germline V gene. V was shortened by 2 bases and J by 3 bases, with 17 bases between the two germline ends. The CDR3 runs to 16 residues. CDR3 nucleotide sequence: TGCAGCGTTGAAATCGTAGGGGGACCTATCTACAATGAGCAGTTCTTC. It yields the protein CSVEIVGGPIYNEQFF.